This T cell receptor (beta chain) was captured in a study of cytomegalovirus exposure and HLA in healthy donors. In the case of this clone: Its antigen is still unknown.

A multiplex PCR was run with 60 Vbeta primers and 13 Jbeta primers. Measured with immunoSEQ multiplex PCR; TCRdb has only the in-frame clones, and not every one. Across roughly 140,000 clones, the top ten clones capture 0.8% to 1% of the sample. The germline V gene has CDR1 MGHRA and CDR2 YSYEKL. Trimming stripped 0 bases from V and 5 bases from J, with 8 bases between. The CDR3 sequence is 14 residues long. General study results and limits: Researchers reported in a later analysis that a missense DCLRE1C variant was tied to TCR beta V- and J-gene trimming.

The receptor comes from a male donor in good health and CMV-seronegative. This chain uses TRBV4-1 with TRBJ2-1; D uncertain. Input material: PBMCs. CDR3 sequence: CASSQEQTHNEQFF. The CDR3 DNA reads as TGCGCCAGCAGCCAAGAACAGACCCACAATGAGCAGTTCTTC.